The 15 T cell receptor beta chains in this list originate from one sample, sequenced in a study of OX40 agonist ivuxolimab in advanced cancers. Clones were read by immunoSEQ multiplex PCR, and TCRdb kept only the in-frame ones, dropping some. The sample includes around 100,000 clones, about nine tenths of them seen just once. Here the sequenced sample was CD4+ or CD8+ T cells sorted from blood, taken in a trial of the OX40 agonist ivuxolimab. The receptor set was obtained from an adult with an advanced solid tumor such as melanoma, head and neck, liver or kidney cancer.

The rearrangement joins TRBV7-3 to TRBJ2-1; D unresolved. Looked up from germline, CDR1 is SGHTA and CDR2 is FQGTGA. The CDR3 extends over 13 amino acids. Trimming stripped 1 base from V and 6 bases from J, with 7 bases between. The CDR3 DNA reads as TGTGCCAGCAGCTTAAATGCGGCCAATGAGCAGTTCTTC. Its translation is CASSLNAANEQFF.

The chain combines TRBV18 with TRBJ2-3; the D is unclear. CDR3 length: 14 residues. Germline loops: CDR1 KGHSH, CDR2 LQKENI. V was shortened by 4 bases and J by 5 bases, with 13 bases between the two germline ends. The CDR3 loop reads CASSRNGPVDTQYF. Written as DNA, the CDR3 is TGTGCCAGCTCACGGAACGGGCCAGTAGATACGCAGTATTTT.

The chain uses TRBV5-1 and TRBJ2-4; no firm D call. With 2 bases removed from V and 0 bases from J, the gap between germline ends came to 12 bases. The CDR3 contains 16 residues. Germline assignment: CDR1 SGHRS and CDR2 YFSETQ. The CDR3: CASSLTGPPAKNIQYF. CDR3 nucleotide sequence: TGCGCCAGCAGCTTAACCGGGCCGCCAGCCAAAAACATTCAGTACTTC.

The rearrangement uses TRBV7-2 and TRBJ2-1; D tentatively fits TRBD1 or TRBD2 (6 bases each). Trimming shortened V by 7 bases and J by 9 bases, and 13 bases separated the two germline ends. The length of the CDR3 is 12 residues. In germline, CDR1 is SGHTA, CDR2 FQGNSA. The CDR3 region is CASILQGGEQFF. The CDR3 nucleotides are TGTGCCAGCATCCTACAGGGAGGTGAGCAGTTCTTC.

This chain connects TRBV4-2 to TRBJ1-4; the D is unclear. The V and J ends lost 4 bases and 4 bases respectively, with 13 bases between them. This CDR3 spans 15 amino acids. Per the germline V gene, CDR1 is LGHNA and CDR2 is YNFKEQ. DNA for the CDR3: TGTGCCAGCAGCCCACCTGGGCAGGATAATGAAAAACTGTTTTTT. It yields the protein CASSPPGQDNEKLFF.

This clone was seen only once. This chain joins TRBV28 and TRBJ2-7; D gene unclear. CDR1 and CDR2 (germline): MDHEN, SYDVKM. The CDR3 runs 14 residues. Trimming stripped 4 bases from V and 4 bases from J, with 14 bases between. The CDR3 DNA sequence: TGTGCCAGCAGTTCCGGAAGGACCGTTTACGAGCAGTACTTC. This codes for CASSSGRTVYEQYF.

The chain links TRBV6-1 to TRBJ2-1, with D uncertain. V was pared by 6 bases and J by 6 bases, with 18 bases between. In germline, CDR1 is MNHNS, CDR2 SASEGT. The CDR3 is 15 amino acids. The chain's CDR3 is CASSPGGSKINEQFF. The CDR3 DNA sequence: TGTGCCAGCAGCCCCGGCGGCAGCAAGATCAATGAGCAGTTCTTC.

This chain joins TRBV28 and TRBJ1-4; D is undetermined. V was cut by 4 bases and J by 8 bases, with 20 bases left in between. The germline V gene has CDR1 MDHEN and CDR2 SYDVKM. The CDR3 is made up of 16 amino acids. This CDR3 is CASSYLLTMGREKLFF. The CDR3 nucleotides read TGTGCCAGCAGTTACCTCTTGACAATGGGTAGGGAAAAACTGTTTTTT.

The V gene is TRBV7-8, the J gene TRBJ2-2; D is undetermined. The germline V gene encodes CDR1 SGHVS and CDR2 FQNEAQ. Trimming removed 4 bases at V and 6 bases at J, with 6 bases between. This CDR3 has 12 residues. CDR3 region: CASSSPPGELFF. As DNA, the CDR3 is TGTGCCAGCAGCTCGCCGCCCGGGGAGCTGTTTTTT.

The chain recombines TRBV7-9 with TRBJ2-5; D unresolved. Germline V gene sequence: CDR1 SEHNR, CDR2 FQNEAQ (reference sequence). The CDR3 loop spans 14 amino acids. V was cut by 7 bases and J by 1 base, with 13 bases left in between. CDR3 region: CASTSGRTQETQYF. Here the CDR3 DNA reads TGTGCCAGCACAAGTGGACGTACCCAAGAGACCCAGTACTTC. The full variable domain, in which reference TRBV7-9 and TRBJ2-5 provide the parts outside the CDR3, is DTGVSQNPRHKITKRGQNVTFRCDPISEHNRLYWYRQTLGQGPEFLTYFQNEAQLEKSRLLSDRFSAERPKGSFSTLEIQRTEQGDSAMYLCASTSGRTQETQYFGPGTRLLVL.

The J gene is TRBJ2-5, the V gene TRBV15; no clear D gene. The CDR3 loop spans 14 amino acids. The V and J ends lost 0 bases and 3 bases respectively, with 8 bases between them. Germline V gives CDR1 LNHNV, CDR2 YYDKDF (reference sequence). CDR3 coding DNA: TGTGCCACCAGCAGAGAGGTAGCTGAAGAGACCCAGTACTTC. Translating gives CATSREVAEETQYF.

The V and J genes are TRBV20-1 and TRBJ2-5; either TRBD1 or TRBD2 may supply D (5 bases each). Deletions cut 8 bases from V and 2 bases from J, with 9 bases between. From germline, CDR1 is DFQATT and CDR2 SNEGSKA (reference sequence). The CDR3 totals 11 residues. This chain's CDR3 is CSTGRQETQYF. The CDR3 DNA sequence: TGCAGTACGGGGCGGCAAGAGACCCAGTACTTC.

CDR3: CASSSSEREVADTQYF. The CDR3 coding sequence is TGTGCCAGCAGCTCGTCGGAGCGGGAGGTGGCAGATACGCAGTATTTT. This rearrangement joins TRBV7-9 to TRBJ2-3; 9 positions agree with TRBD2. The CDR3 loop spans 16 amino acids. The V gene end was trimmed by 4 bases and the J gene end by 4 bases; junction bases not matched to a gene: 9. Germline assignment: CDR1 SEHNR and CDR2 FQNEAQ (reference sequence).

J is TRBJ2-1 and V is TRBV28; TRBD2 matches at 7 bases. Germline CDR1 reads MDHEN; CDR2 reads SYDVKM. V trimming: 5 bases; J trimming: 13 bases; junction bases outside the gene matches: 17. CDR3 length: 15 residues. The chain's CDR3 is CASSRRTGLPSAQFF. The CDR3 nucleotides are TGTGCCAGCAGTAGACGGACGGGACTACCCTCAGCCCAGTTCTTC.

V and J are TRBV28 and TRBJ2-4; TRBD1 matches at 12 bases. The CDR3 runs to 14 residues. The V gene end was trimmed by 5 bases and the J gene end by 14 bases; junction bases not matched to a gene: 10. Germline V gene lookup returns CDR1 MDHEN and CDR2 SYDVKM. The CDR3 DNA sequence: TGTGCCAGCAGTCACGGCGGGACAGGGGGCATGAAGTACTTC. Translation gives CASSHGGTGGMKYF. The full variable domain, completed using reference TRBV28 and TRBJ2-4, is DVKVTQSSRYLVKRTGEKVFLECVQDMDHENMFWYRQDPGLGLRLIYFSYDVKMKEKGDIPEGYSVSREKKERFSLILESASTNQTSMYLCASSHGGTGGMKYFGAGTRLSVL.